The next 5 T cell receptor beta chains were all read from a single sample in a study of metastatic and nonmetastatic thyroid tumors. Patients were all untreated before their thyroid surgery. MiXCR reprocessed the PCR reads for TCRdb. The sample has roughly 46,000 clones, around a quarter seen once. What was sequenced was blood. The receptors shown here come from a male donor with papillary thyroid cancer or a benign thyroid nodule (not recorded which). Some clones in this sample may be carry-over from other donors' samples.

This clone was seen many times. The CDR3 is CASSLGGKGPQHF. DNA for the CDR3: TGTGCCAGCAGTTTAGGGGGGAAGGGGCCCCAGCATTTT. V is TRBV27 and J is TRBJ1-5; D is perhaps TRBD1 (5 bases). CDR1 and CDR2 (germline): MNHEY, SMNVEV (reference sequence). The V end lost 2 bases, the J end lost 9 bases, and 11 bases lay between the germline ends. The length of the CDR3 is 13 residues.

The sample holds a few counts of this clone. A read error is possible here, since a much larger clone lies one base away. The conserved closing phenylalanine or tryptophan is absent in this CDR3, likely reflecting a read error. The V gene is TRBV19, the J gene TRBJ2-5, with 8 bases that match TRBD1. The CDR3 consists of 16 residues. Per germline, CDR1 LNHDA and CDR2 SQIVND (reference sequence). The ends lost 3 bases at V and 2 bases at J; junction bases unmatched: 8. In DNA, the CDR3 is TGTGCCAGTAGTATCGGTCTAACAGGGGGACAAGAGACCCAGTACCTC. Amino acid sequence: CASSIGLTGGQETQYL.

Many counts were recorded for this clone. CDR3 sequence: CASSGGFPEAFF. In nucleotides, the CDR3 is TGTGCCAGCAGTGGTGGGTTTCCTGAAGCTTTCTTT. The chain is built from TRBV25-1 and TRBJ1-1; D call uncertain. The CDR3 has 12 residues. Per germline, CDR1 MGHDK and CDR2 SYGVNS. V lost 4 bases and J lost 6, with 9 bases in between.

This clone was seen many times. Here the CDR3 reads CASSYSRTTTGELFF. Written as DNA, the CDR3 is TGTGCCAGCAGTTACTCGAGGACTACCACCGGGGAGCTGTTTTTT. The chain links TRBV6-5 to TRBJ2-2; weak D call: TRBD2 (6 bases). Germline V gene data show CDR1 as MNHEY and CDR2 as SVGAGI. V lost 0 bases and J 4 bases, leaving 9 bases between the germline ends. The CDR3 spans 15 residues.

The rearrangement joins TRBV20-1 to TRBJ2-7; a weak D match, TRBD1 (5 bases). The CDR3 runs 12 residues. CDR1 and CDR2 from the germline V gene are DFQATT and SNEGSKA (reference sequence). The V gene lost 3 bases and the J gene lost 0 bases, with 6 bases spanning the gap. CDR3 protein: CSASRGSYEQYF. The CDR3 DNA sequence: TGCAGTGCTAGTAGGGGCTCCTACGAGCAGTACTTC.